Sequencing of this TCR beta chain was carried out in a study of T cell responses to AZD1222 COVID-19 vaccine. Study-level background: Pooling of second doses given at about 4 or about 12 weeks was done.

Study-level results: The breadth and depth of Spike-specific TCRs increased once two AZD1222 doses had been given. In all cases, repertoires were sampled only after the peak T cell response. Clonal diversity was possibly underestimated; the donors were predominantly white British and more often female.

Germline V gene lookup returns CDR1 MNHNS and CDR2 SASEGT. The CDR3 length is 13 residues. Between the trimmed V and J ends, which lost 4 bases and 0 bases, there was a span of 4 bases. This clone is a singleton in its sample. The antigen remains undetermined. The data were produced by immunoSEQ multiplex PCR, yet TCRdb's version contains in-frame clones alone and is incomplete. The repertoire holds approximately 150,000 clones, 80% to 90% seen once, with just over 5% in the top ten. The TCR was taken from an adult in good health. The gene calls are TRBV6-1 and TRBJ1-3; D call uncertain. Sequencing was performed on peripheral blood, taken on day 0 of AZD1222 vaccination. As DNA, the CDR3 is TGTGCCAGCAGTGGGGCCTCTGGAAACACCATATATTTT. It specifies CASSGASGNTIYF.